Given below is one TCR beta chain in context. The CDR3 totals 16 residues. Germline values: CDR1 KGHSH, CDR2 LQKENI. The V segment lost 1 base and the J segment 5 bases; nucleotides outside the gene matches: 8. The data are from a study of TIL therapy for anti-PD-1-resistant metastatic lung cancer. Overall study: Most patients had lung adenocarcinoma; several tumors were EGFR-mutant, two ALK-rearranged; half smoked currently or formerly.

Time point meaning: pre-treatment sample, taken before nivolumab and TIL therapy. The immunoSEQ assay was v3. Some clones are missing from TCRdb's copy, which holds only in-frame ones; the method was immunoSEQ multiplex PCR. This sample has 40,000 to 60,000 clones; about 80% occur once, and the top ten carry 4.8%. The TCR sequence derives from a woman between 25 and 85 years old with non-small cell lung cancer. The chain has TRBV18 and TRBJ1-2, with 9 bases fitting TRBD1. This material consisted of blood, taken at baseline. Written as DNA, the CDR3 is TGTGCCAGCTCACCACGGCAATCGGGACAGGGTTATGGCTACACCTTC. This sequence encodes CASSPRQSGQGYGYTF.